This T cell receptor beta chain was recovered during a study of a mutant IDH1 vaccine in newly diagnosed glioma. About the study: Antecedent treatment encompassed radiotherapy, temozolomide, or their combination; the majority received both. Visits designated V12 and V13 were conducted at weeks 35 and 47, respectively.

Whole-study findings and limits: Changes in top peripheral clonotypes did not appear linked to pseudoprogression.

Sequencing used immunoSEQ multiplex PCR; TCRdb keeps in-frame clones, though not all of them. This sample has about 46,000 clones, with about four fifths found just once. CDR1 and CDR2 from the germline V gene are MDHEN and SYDVKM. Between the trimmed V and J ends, which lost 3 bases and 0 bases, there was a span of 3 bases. The CDR3 extends over 12 amino acids. A word on this clone: Its cognate antigen is unknown.

Time point meaning: week 47, end of study. Doses consisted of 300 ug of mutant IDH1 20-mer peptide each, paired with topical imiquimod. Tumors from donors were new WHO grade 3 or 4 IDH1-mutant astrocytomas with ATRX loss. This rearrangement joins TRBV28 to TRBJ2-7; D is undetermined. The TCR comes from a woman in her 30s with glioma. Some clones in this sample may be carry-over from other donors' samples. The material sequenced was PBMCs, taken from a glioma patient whose treatment included an IDH1 peptide vaccine. In DNA, the CDR3 is TGTGCCAGCAGTTTGGGCTCCTACGAGCAGTACTTC. As protein: CASSLGSYEQYF.